The present T cell receptor beta chain was sequenced within a study of blood T cell repertoires in COVID-19 (dated by TCRdb to the early 2020s). About the full investigation: Samples covering the acute and convalescent phases of COVID-19 were provided by collaborators in the United States, Italy and Spain. A freely available public database, intended as a resource for researchers studying the immune response to SARS-CoV-2, is where the repertoires were released. Deeply sampled blood TCRbeta repertoires from subjects exposed to, actively infected with, or recovered from COVID-19 were included in the dataset. Where available, HLA class I and class II types were taken from metadata supplied by the sample provider and were not determined by assay-based typing. Nearly every sample came with metadata listing a de-identified subject ID, COVID-19 status, age in years and sex. The samples were drawn from two sources: the first 160 participants of the ongoing ImmuneRACE study, and 950 to 1,500 subjects contributed by 6 global collaborators. The material from the prospective study consisted of cDNA or gDNA derived from T cells, B-cell-depleted T cells, or PBMCs.

Turning to this clone: Its antigen has not been determined. No much larger clone is present one base from it, and per-base qualities are unavailable.

The full study reports these points: How much clinical and demographic metadata was included differed by source and by participant, and the metadata was provided uncurated.

The germline V gene gives CDR1 as SGDLS and CDR2 as YYNGEE. V ends up 4 bases short and J 3 bases short, with an unmatched junction base count of 3. From the cysteine through the phenylalanine, the CDR3 covers 15 amino acids. Left in the record is the CDR3 DNA by itself, 45 bases read in frame from the first base. The immunoSEQ Assay, a bias-controlled multiplex PCR, was used to amplify TCRbeta CDR3 regions from genomic DNA. Processing in the source paper ran as follows. Nucleated cell counts per sample were estimated from amplification of reference gene primers within the assay. Sequence reads were collapsed and filtered to measure the absolute abundance of every unique TCRbeta CDR3 rearrangement. Productive Simpson clonality was computed per sample as the square root of Simpson's diversity index over productive rearrangements. Held by TCRdb, this immuneACCESS table contains in-frame sequences only and omits some clones. Under half of the omission traces to an unresolved V gene where checked; the cause of the rest is unknown. That table is the source of V, J and clone size, and D and trimming were worked out from the DNA. For this sample there are approximately 140,000 clones; about four fifths appear just once. Roughly 3.4% of the sample rests with the top ten.

Participants in the prospective study were enrolled through a virtual design, were aged about 18 to 100 years, and lived in 24 United States geographic areas. To assign participants to cohorts, the prospective study relied on clinical history that participants themselves reported in a screening survey and a study questionnaire. In the prospective study, whole blood, serum and a nasopharyngeal or oropharyngeal swab were collected from each participant by mobile phlebotomists. Prospective study participants could optionally give additional blood draws and questionnaires over a roughly two-month period. Prospective study blood samples were shipped either frozen or at room temperature before DNA extraction.

The TCR was taken from a woman in her 50s with acute COVID-19. The sequence joins TRBV9 to TRBJ2-5; 13 central bases correspond to TRBD2. Input material: PBMCs or T cells enriched from blood (not recorded which). The sequenced DNA: TGTGCCAGCAGCCGCGGACTAGCGGGGGAAGAGACCCAGTACTTC. Its product reads: CASSRGLAGEETQYF.